Listed below are T cell receptor beta chains from one sample, sequenced in a study of blood T cell repertoires in COVID-19. Assay used: immunoSEQ multiplex PCR; TCRdb lists only in-frame clones, some missing. In the table there are 160,000 or so clones, approximately 81% of which are singletons. Input material: peripheral blood. These TCRs come from a middle-aged man with acute or convalescent COVID-19. Each CDR3 is given with its conserved first and last residue. A D gene is named only where the DNA matches it firmly. Size is omitted from some rows. Given values are once, few, many or a class for expanded clones.

V gene	D gene	J gene	clone size	CDR3 DNA	CDR3 protein
TRBV6-5	NA	TRBJ2-3	NA	TGTGCCAGCAGTTACTCCCCCTTGGAGACAGATACGCAGTATTTT	CASSYSPLETDTQYF
TRBV5-1	NA	TRBJ1-3	NA	TGCGCCAGCAGCCAGACGGACAGTGGAAACACCATATATTTT	CASSQTDSGNTIYF
TRBV7-9	TRBD2	TRBJ2-5	NA	TGTGCCAGCAGCTTAGGGTATGGGGAGGGAGAGACCCAGTACTTC	CASSLGYGEGETQYF
TRBV28	NA	TRBJ1-1	NA	TGTGCCAGCAGTCCTAATTCGTTAACTTTCTTT	CASSPNSLTFF
TRBV11-2	TRBD2	TRBJ2-1	few	TGTGCCAGCAGCTTAGGCGGGGGGGAGGTCGATGAGCAGTTCTTC	CASSLGGGEVDEQFF
TRBV2	NA	TRBJ1-2	NA	TGTGCCAGCAGTGAACGGGAAGCCTATGGCTACACCTTC	CASSEREAYGYTF
TRBV6-5	TRBD1	TRBJ1-2	once	TGTGCCAGCAGGCAGGACAGGGATAACTATGGCTACACCTTC	CASRQDRDNYGYTF
TRBV5-4	NA	TRBJ1-6	NA	TGTGCCACCAAACCTACAACAGATTCACCCCTCCACTTT	CATKPTTDSPLHF
TRBV5-8	TRBD1	TRBJ2-7	once	TGTGCCAGCAGCTTGTCGCCGGGACAGGGGTCCTACGAGCAGTACTTC	CASSLSPGQGSYEQYF
TRBV5-1	TRBD2	TRBJ2-2	few	TGCGCCAGCAGCCCGACTAGCGGGGGGAAGAACACCGGGGAGCTGTTTTTT	CASSPTSGGKNTGELFF
TRBV9	NA	TRBJ1-6	NA	TGTGCCAGCAGCGGAGGACTAAATTCACCCCTCCACTTT	CASSGGLNSPLHF
TRBV5-1	TRBD1	TRBJ2-7	once	TGCGCCAGCAGCTTGACAGGGGGCCACGAGCAGTACTTC	CASSLTGGHEQYF
TRBV9	NA	TRBJ1-5	NA	TGTGCCAGCAGCGCCGGTTGGGGCGATCAGCCCCAGCATTTT	CASSAGWGDQPQHF
TRBV2	NA	TRBJ1-6	few	TGTGCCAGCAAGAGGGACATTAGGTCACCCCTCCACTTT	CASKRDIRSPLHF
TRBV7-8	TRBD2	TRBJ2-3	NA	TGTGCCAGCAGCTTACCTCGGGGGAGCGGGGGGTACACAGATACGCAGTATTTT	CASSLPRGSGGYTDTQYF
TRBV18	NA	TRBJ1-1	NA	TGTGCCAGCTCACCACAGGGGAGGGACACTGAAGCTTTCTTT	CASSPQGRDTEAFF
TRBV7-9	NA	TRBJ1-1	NA	TGTGCCAGCAGCTTAGATGGGGACTGGACTGAAGCTTTCTTT	CASSLDGDWTEAFF
TRBV11-2	NA	TRBJ2-1	NA	TGTGCCAGCAGCTTAGAGTCGCAGGGGAAGTTCTTC	CASSLESQGKFF
TRBV11-3	NA	TRBJ2-7	NA	TGTGCCAGCAGCTCCGGGCCTGCTAGCCAGGACGAGCAGTACTTC	CASSSGPASQDEQYF
TRBV30	NA	TRBJ1-6	NA	TGTGCCTGGAGTGTAAGGAGGGGAGATAATTCACCCCTCCACTTT	CAWSVRRGDNSPLHF